This TCR beta chain was sequenced for a study of cytomegalovirus exposure and HLA in healthy donors (TCRdb year 2017). Concerning the study at large: According to an earlier analysis of 587 of the donors, about 179 million T cells yielded approximately 120 million unique TCR beta sequences and 276 Gb of sequence data. An early release that covered about 600 HLA-typed donors contained approximately 290 gigabases of sequencing data and approximately 85 million unique TCR sequences. Of the 398 genotyped donors, over 65% fell in the genetic ancestry cluster associated with self-reported Caucasian donors. The study aimed to test whether cataloging public T cell receptors could reveal signatures of past pathogen exposure. The study used immunosequencing to profile the T cell repertoires of more than 650 subjects and linked those repertoires to cytomegalovirus serostatus. In addition to the first cohort of hundreds of subjects, a separate validation cohort of about 120 different subjects was used. The study combined high-throughput TCR immunosequencing, statistical association of individual TCRs with disease status, and machine learning to predict cytomegalovirus infection status. To study patterns of TCR occurrence, a later analysis re-analyzed previously published TCR beta repertoires from 600 to 750 donors and added high-resolution HLA genotyping. The later analysis used no new phenotypic data to find candidate immune exposures, relying instead on TCR beta sequences and their occurrence across donors. To decide whether each TCR beta V gene segment behaved as functional or pseudogenic, an earlier analysis of some 570 of the donors relied on high-throughput TCR beta sequencing. Donor age, sex, ethnicity and CMV serostatus were collected together with the repertoire data. A later genetic analysis took genome-wide SNP genotypes for 398 of the 666 donors and used that subset as a discovery cohort. Every discovery cohort repertoire had been produced on one sequencing platform. Both class I and class II loci were covered by HLA typing, at four-digit resolution. The number of typed donors differed by locus: roughly 629-630 for A, B, C, DRB1 and DQB1; 522 for DQA1; approximately 600 for DPA1; and around 450 for DPB1. Because of strong linkage in the cohort, roughly five DR-DQ haplotypes were treated as single units for association and clustering. On average, about 240,000 unique TCR beta nucleotide sequences were sequenced per donor among 398 genotyped donors of the cohort, with about 19% of those sequences being non-productive.

To note about this clone: The antigen this receptor binds is unknown. No base-level quality is on record; no much larger clone is a single base apart.

The library was made by the immunoSEQ multiplex PCR assay. The multiplex PCR relied on a mix of 60 forward primers for TCR Vbeta segments and 13 reverse primers for TCR Jbeta segments. A multiplex PCR assay on genomic DNA amplified the CDR3 region of rearranged TCR beta genes. On the Illumina HiSeq System, the amplified TCR beta libraries were sequenced as 87-base-pair reads. As for the authors' bioinformatics: A later analysis tallied about 77 million unique TCR beta chains across the 660 or so repertoires, and about 12 million of those chains were shared by two or more donors. A nearest-neighbor algorithm error-corrected the raw reads and collapsed the reads into unique sequences, merging closely related sequences to remove PCR and sequencing errors. V, D and J gene segments were assigned by aligning CDR3 sequences to IMGT reference sequences. For a sequence to be retained, at least a six-nucleotide match to both a V gene segment and a J gene segment was required. Rearrangements were classified as productive when the CDR3 lacked stop codons and remained in frame with V and J, and all other rearrangements were classified as non-productive. Following IMGT convention, CDR3 was defined as the stretch from the second conserved V-encoded cysteine up to the conserved J-encoded phenylalanine. Sequences without an unambiguous match to a single V gene segment were excluded from the earlier analysis of almost 600 of the donors. An earlier analysis of some 500 of the donors classified V segments as functional when productive rearrangements were above 56.7% and as segregating when the standard deviation between donors was above 5%. A statistical classification framework was built for diagnosing cytomegalovirus status from the catalog of TCR beta chain sequences. In a later analysis, V and J genes were assigned by comparing TCR nucleotide sequences against IMGT/GENE-DB human TR gene sequences. The TCRdist pipeline was used in a later analysis to assign CDR3 sequences and most-parsimonious VDJ recombination scenarios. In a later analysis, each TCR beta chain was defined by its CDR3 amino acid sequence together with its V-gene family, and reads lacking a unique V-gene family were excluded. As a way to deal with suspected cross-contamination and a sequencing artifact, a later analysis dropped 450 to 600 nucleotide sequences that were highly shared and had low generation probability. A later analysis calculated a clonal expansion index for each public chain from normalized within-repertoire ranks of inferred template counts. In a later analysis, generation probabilities were computed using a VDJ recombination model fitted to out-of-frame rearrangements, and the results were checked against IGoR. Hypergeometric tests were used in a later analysis to score TCR-TCR, TCR-HLA and TCR-CMV co-occurrence, with a repertoire-size bias correction applied to the TCR pairs. In a later analysis, false discovery rates were estimated by permuting HLA or CMV assignments 20 times. A later analysis grouped co-occurring TCRs with DBSCAN, adding TCRdist sequence similarity when clustering within HLA-allele-positive subsets. For co-occurrence clustering, repertoires with fewer than 30,000 or more than 120,000 public chains were excluded, along with a handful of repertoires with anomalous nucleotide sharing. In TCRdb, the immuneACCESS table is reduced to in-frame sequences with V and J assigned. These tables do not hold every clone; where another copy was compared, an unresolved V gene accounts for under half, and the others remain unexplained. V and J calls plus clone size are reproduced from that table; the DNA served to infer D and trimming. Recorded for this sample are more than 95,000 clones; more than 65% of them occurred a single time. 13% of the sample is in the top ten clones.

Measured from the cysteine to the phenylalanine, the CDR3 is 16 residues long. Just the 48-base CDR3 DNA is kept, in frame starting at base 1. The V end gives up 3 bases and the J end 1 base, leaving 8 bases in the junction not matched to a gene. For CDR1 and CDR2, the germline V gene lists SGHRS and YFSETQ. Results and caveats for the whole study, not just this receptor: The study listed 164 TCR beta chains as associated with cytomegalovirus. In both the original and validation cohorts, the classifier was reported to diagnose cytomegalovirus status with high specificity and sensitivity. In a later analysis, the rate of TCR association differed among HLA loci, with DRB1 alleles having the most associated TCRs and HLA-C alleles having the fewest. A later analysis found that most CMV-associated TCR beta chains appeared HLA-restricted, with HLA associations seemingly driven largely by CMV exposure. In a later analysis, HLA-associated TCR beta chains showed more clonal expansion and lower generation probabilities than non-associated chains that were equally common. Linkage disequilibrium might explain the correlated functional status among segregating V segments, but an unknown experimental factor could not be ruled out. Because counts were too low, 15 or so rarely observed V segments, including chromosome 9 orphons, were excluded from the earlier analysis of a few hundred of the donors. An association between a missense DCLRE1C variant and V-gene and J-gene trimming of TCR beta chains was found in a later genetic analysis and replicated in an independent cohort. When HLA alleles, especially DR and DQ, strongly co-occurred, TCR associations were difficult to assign to individual alleles. Specific HLA alleles were associated with 16,951 TCR beta sequences at a false discovery rate of 0.05 in a later analysis. HLA typing was unavailable for some donors at each locus, so association tests used only the typed subset. A cluster of highly shared sequence variants was judged likely to be a technical artifact of the sequencing pipeline. A few of the identified cytomegalovirus-associated TCR beta chains were confirmed in vitro to be specific for cytomegalovirus antigens. The 87-base-pair reads could not distinguish some IMGT-functional V segments, including TRBV6-2 and TRBV6-3, so those segments were excluded. Sequencing depth was assumed to be roughly uniform across donors in the presence/absence analyses, though that assumption may not hold. The only immune exposure information available for the cohort was CMV serostatus. Most TCR sequences were observed very rarely across donors, whereas some public TCRs were present in many individuals. According to a later genetic analysis, donors in an Asian-associated ancestry cluster had fewer N-insertions in productive TCRs than the approximately 710-donor mean. Only TCR beta chains were sequenced in this cohort, and the absence of alpha or paired-chain data limited detectable features. A further reported finding was that TCR beta sequences accurately predicted the HLA-A and HLA-B alleles for most subjects in the first cohort. In a later analysis, several top co-occurrence clusters were reported to appear linked to parvovirus B19, influenza, CMV and Epstein-Barr virus. Broadly in line with IMGT annotations, most TCR beta V segments showed up in productive rearrangements about 87% or about 30% of the time in an earlier analysis of around 600 of the donors. The authors suggested that the approach could potentially be extended to other disease states and immunological phenotypes.

The cohort was made up of approximately 700 healthy bone marrow donors. At the time of sampling, every cohort member was nominally healthy, though immune exposures that went unrecorded were likely present. The donor tested CMV seropositive, placing the donor among the 289 seropositive members of the cohort. Every donor gave a peripheral blood sample, and the peripheral blood mononuclear cells from that sample were used for TCR beta sequencing. Genomic DNA extraction from the blood cell samples was performed with the Qiagen DNeasy Blood Extraction Kit. The chain is made from TRBV5-1 and TRBJ2-5; 8 central nucleotides agree with TRBD2. The TCR sequence derives from a woman aged 60-70 years in good health and CMV-seropositive. The specimen sequenced was PBMCs. The base sequence is TGCGCCAGCAGCTCGGGAACTAGCGGATCCCAAGAGACCCAGTACTTC. This translates into CASSSGTSGSQETQYF.